These T cell receptor beta chains were read from a single sample in a study of CD8 T cells in ankylosing spondylitis. TCRdb re-called the 5' RACE reads through MiXCR, storing one row per CDR3 protein. The sample has a few hundred thousand distinct CDR3 sequences, 7% to 9% seen once. The sequenced sample consisted of blood, either unsorted or a sorted T cell fraction (not recorded which). These receptors were taken from a male donor with ankylosing spondylitis. Each CDR3 is given with its conserved first and last residue. The D gene is left open where the match is weak. Clone size appears in some rows only: once, few, many, or a class for an expanded clone.

D,V,size,J,DNA,CDR3
NA,TRBV21-1,many,TRBJ2-5,TGTGCCAGCCGGAGGTCTCACTACTTC,CASRRSHYF
NA,TRBV15,NA,TRBJ2-5,TGTGCCACCAGCGGCCGGGACACAAAAGAACAAGAGACCCAGTACTTC,CATSGRDTKEQETQYF
NA,TRBV29-1,many,TRBJ1-2,TGCAGCGTTGGGGGGGGATTGTATGGCTACACCTTC,CSVGGGLYGYTF
TRBD2,TRBV12-3/TRBV12-4,few,TRBJ2-7,TGTGCCAGCAGTTTATGGGAGGGCTACGAGCAGTACTTC,CASSLWEGYEQYF
TRBD2,TRBV14,NA,TRBJ2-5,TGTGCCAGCAGCTTCCAAATTGGGACTACAAAACAAGAGACCCGGTACTTC,CASSFQIGTTKQETRYF
NA,TRBV4-2,few,TRBJ1-1,TGTGCCAGCAGCCAAGATCTTGGGGGCTGGGACACTGAAGCTTTCTTT,CASSQDLGGWDTEAFF
NA,TRBV5-5,NA,TRBJ2-5,TGTGCCAGCAGCATACCTGGACAGCCTAGGGAGACCCAGTACTTC,CASSIPGQPRETQYF
NA,TRBV19,NA,TRBJ1-5,TGTGCCAGTAGTATATCCCAGGGGCGGGAGCCCCAGCATTTT,CASSISQGREPQHF
NA,TRBV7-9,few,TRBJ2-1,TGTGCCAGCAGCCCCACTTCCTATGAGCAGTTCTTC,CASSPTSYEQFF
TRBD2,TRBV7-2,many,TRBJ2-7,TGTGCCAGCAGCTTAGGGGGACTAGCGGGTTCCTACGAGCAGTACTTC,CASSLGGLAGSYEQYF
TRBD2,TRBV29-1,NA,TRBJ2-2,TGCAGCGCCGCCGGGACTAGATTCACCGGGGAGCTGTTTTTT,CSAAGTRFTGELFF
NA,TRBV7-2,NA,TRBJ1-5,TGTGCCAGCAGCCCGAACGGCGGGTCCAATCAGCCCCAGCATTTT,CASSPNGGSNQPQHF
NA,TRBV3-1,NA,TRBJ2-1,TGTGCCAGCAGCCACCCCACTAAAGGCCACCGGGAGCAGTTCTTC,CASSHPTKGHREQFF
NA,TRBV7-2,NA,TRBJ1-1,TGTGCCAGCAGCTCAAACACGTACAGAGCTTTCTTT,CASSSNTYRAFF
NA,TRBV20-1,NA,TRBJ1-1,TGCAGTGCTAGTTTTCCCCTGGGGGCGAACACTGAAGCTTTCTTT,CSASFPLGANTEAFF
NA,TRBV4-3,NA,TRBJ1-6,TGCGCCAGCAGCCAATCCAACTCCTATAATTCACCCCTCCACTTT,CASSQSNSYNSPLHF
TRBD2,TRBV20-1,NA,TRBJ2-7,TGCAGTGCTAGAGACGTCATTACCACGACTAGCGGGAGGTACGAGCAGTACTTC,CSARDVITTTSGRYEQYF
TRBD2,TRBV15,NA,TRBJ2-7,TGTGCCACCAGCAGTAGGACTAGCGGTATTTACGAGCAGTACTTC,CATSSRTSGIYEQYF
TRBD2,TRBV20-1,NA,TRBJ2-7,TGCAGTGCTAGAATGGGACTAGCGGGGATAACGGGCGAGCAGTACTTC,CSARMGLAGITGEQYF
NA,TRBV19,few,TRBJ1-6,TGTGCCAGTAGTGGCTTACAGGAGTGGCCCTTGTCACCCCTCCACTTT,CASSGLQEWPLSPLHF
NA,TRBV5-6,many,TRBJ1-1,TGTGCCAGCAGCTTGTACTCACCGGGTGTTTGGAGTAGGAACACTGAAGCTTTCTTT,CASSLYSPGVWSRNTEAFF
TRBD1,TRBV9,many,TRBJ1-3,TGTGCCAGCAGCGTCCGGGGACAGGAAAACACCATATATTTT,CASSVRGQENTIYF
NA,TRBV20-1,NA,TRBJ2-7,TGCAGTGCTAGAGATCTGAAGGGAATTTACGAGCAGTACTTC,CSARDLKGIYEQYF
NA,TRBV9,few,TRBJ1-1,TGTGCCAGCAGCCCCTCTTGGAGCACTGAAGCTTTCTTT,CASSPSWSTEAFF
NA,TRBV6-1,NA,TRBJ1-1,TGTGCCAGCAGTGAAATACCCCCAAACACTGAAGCTTTCTTT,CASSEIPPNTEAFF
TRBD2,TRBV10-3,few,TRBJ2-1,TGTGCCATCAGTGAATTAGCGGGAGGTAACAATGAGCAGTTCTTC,CAISELAGGNNEQFF
NA,TRBV11-2,NA,TRBJ2-7,TGTGCCAGCAGCGCCACAGGGAGTGAGCAGTACTTC,CASSATGSEQYF